The T cell receptor (beta chain) described here comes from a study of T cells in Graves' hyperthyroidism and ophthalmopathy. Study-wide results and caveats: Progression to ophthalmopathy was predicted a median of 6.5 months early.

Worth noting for this clonotype: Its specificity is unknown.

Trimming pared 0 bases from V and 3 bases from J, leaving 2 bases between. Per the germline V gene, CDR1 is SQVTM and CDR2 is ANQGSEA. The CDR3 loop spans 11 amino acids. From RNA transcripts, TCR beta CDR3 regions were amplified. The TCR CDR3 was amplified in a first-round RT-PCR using the HTBI primer set. TCRdb ran MiXCR on the multiplex PCR reads and lists one entry per CDR3 protein. The table records 650,000 to 850,000 distinct CDR3 sequences, around 19% of them present only once. Sequencing used blood. The gene calls are TRBV29-1 and TRBJ1-2, with D uncertain. This receptor was identified in a woman between 45 and 60 years old with Graves' hyperthyroidism that later progressed to Graves' ophthalmopathy. The CDR3 DNA reads TGCAGCGTTGAAGACTACTATGGCTACACCTTC. This codes for CSVEDYYGYTF.